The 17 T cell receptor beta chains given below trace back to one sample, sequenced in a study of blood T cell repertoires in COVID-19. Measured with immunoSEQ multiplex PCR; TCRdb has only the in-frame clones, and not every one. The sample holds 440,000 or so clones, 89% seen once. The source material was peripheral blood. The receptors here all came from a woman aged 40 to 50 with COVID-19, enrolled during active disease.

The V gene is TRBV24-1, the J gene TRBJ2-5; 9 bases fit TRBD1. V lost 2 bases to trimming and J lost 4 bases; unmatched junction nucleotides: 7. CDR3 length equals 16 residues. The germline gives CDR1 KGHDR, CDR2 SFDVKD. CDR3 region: CATSDSPGQGRETQYF. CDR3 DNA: TGTGCCACCAGTGATTCCCCAGGACAGGGGCGAGAGACCCAGTACTTC.

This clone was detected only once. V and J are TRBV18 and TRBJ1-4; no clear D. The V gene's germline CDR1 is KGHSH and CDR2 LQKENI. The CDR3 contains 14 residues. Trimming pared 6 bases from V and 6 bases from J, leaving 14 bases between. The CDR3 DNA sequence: TGTGCCAGCTCCTACGATAGAACCGATGAAAAACTGTTTTTT. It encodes CASSYDRTDEKLFF.

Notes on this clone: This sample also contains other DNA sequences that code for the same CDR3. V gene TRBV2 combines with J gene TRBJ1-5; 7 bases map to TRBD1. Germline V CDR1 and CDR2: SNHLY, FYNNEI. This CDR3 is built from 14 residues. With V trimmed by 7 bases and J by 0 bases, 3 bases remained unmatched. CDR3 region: CASKGQNSNQPQHF. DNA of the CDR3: TGTGCCAGCAAGGGACAGAATAGCAATCAGCCCCAGCATTTT.

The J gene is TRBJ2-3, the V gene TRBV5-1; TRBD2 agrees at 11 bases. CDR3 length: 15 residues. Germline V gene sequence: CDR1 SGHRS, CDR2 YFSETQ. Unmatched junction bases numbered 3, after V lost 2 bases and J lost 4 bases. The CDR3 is CASSFSGGAPDTQYF. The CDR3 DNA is TGCGCCAGCAGCTTTAGCGGGGGGGCACCAGATACGCAGTATTTT.

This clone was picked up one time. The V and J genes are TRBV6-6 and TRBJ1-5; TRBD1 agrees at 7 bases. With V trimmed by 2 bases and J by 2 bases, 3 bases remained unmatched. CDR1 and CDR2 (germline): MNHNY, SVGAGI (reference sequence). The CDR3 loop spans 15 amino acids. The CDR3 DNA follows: TGTGCCAGCAGTTACCTCGACAGGGGCAATCAGCCCCAGCATTTT. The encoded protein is CASSYLDRGNQPQHF.

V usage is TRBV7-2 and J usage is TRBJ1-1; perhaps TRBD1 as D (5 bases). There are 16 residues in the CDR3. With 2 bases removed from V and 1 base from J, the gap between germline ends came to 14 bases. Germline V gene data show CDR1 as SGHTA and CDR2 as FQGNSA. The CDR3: CASSLKGVPRNTEAFF. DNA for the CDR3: TGTGCCAGCAGCTTAAAAGGGGTCCCAAGGAACACTGAAGCTTTCTTT.

The CDR3 sequence is CASSSGRGTGELFF. The CDR3 nucleotides are TGCGCCAGTAGTAGCGGGAGGGGCACCGGGGAGCTGTTTTTT. The rearrangement uses TRBV10-2 and TRBJ2-2, with TRBD2 matching 11 bases. This CDR3 contains 14 residues. Germline trimming cut 9 bases from V and 4 bases from J; bases unmatched to any gene: 4. Germline-derived CDR1 and CDR2 are WSHSY and SAAADI.

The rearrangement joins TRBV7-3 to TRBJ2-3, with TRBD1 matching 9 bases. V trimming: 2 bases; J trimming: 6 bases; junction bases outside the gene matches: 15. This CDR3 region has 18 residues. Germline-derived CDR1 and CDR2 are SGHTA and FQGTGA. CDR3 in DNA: TGTGCCAGCAGCTTATTGTCCCGGGGACAGGGAGGTTTGGATACGCAGTATTTT. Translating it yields CASSLLSRGQGGLDTQYF.

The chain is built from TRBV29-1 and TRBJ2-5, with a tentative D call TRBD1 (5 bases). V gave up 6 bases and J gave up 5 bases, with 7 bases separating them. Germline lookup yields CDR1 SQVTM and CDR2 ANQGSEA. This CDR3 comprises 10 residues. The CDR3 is CSVTAETQYF. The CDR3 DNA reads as TGCAGCGTGACAGCGGAGACCCAGTACTTC.

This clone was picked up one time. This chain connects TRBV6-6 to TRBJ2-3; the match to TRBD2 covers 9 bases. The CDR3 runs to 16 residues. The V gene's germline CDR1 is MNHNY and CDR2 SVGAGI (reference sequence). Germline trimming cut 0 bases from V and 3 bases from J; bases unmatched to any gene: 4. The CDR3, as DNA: TGTGCCAGCAGTTACTCGGGCGGGGGGGCGACAGATACGCAGTATTTT. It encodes CASSYSGGGATDTQYF.

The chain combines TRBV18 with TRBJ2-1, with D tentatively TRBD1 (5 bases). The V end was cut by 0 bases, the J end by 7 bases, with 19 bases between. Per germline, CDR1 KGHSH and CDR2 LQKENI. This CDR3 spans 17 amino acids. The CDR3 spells CASSPPMLRVSSNEQFF. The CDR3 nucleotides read TGTGCCAGCTCACCACCGATGCTCAGGGTGTCTTCTAATGAGCAGTTCTTC.

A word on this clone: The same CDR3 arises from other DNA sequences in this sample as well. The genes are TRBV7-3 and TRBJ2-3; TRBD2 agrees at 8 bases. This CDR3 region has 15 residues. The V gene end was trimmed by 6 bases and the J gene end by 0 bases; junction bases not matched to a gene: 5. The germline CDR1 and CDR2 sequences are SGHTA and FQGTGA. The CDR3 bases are TGTGCCAGCAGTCGTGCGGGAGGTAGCACAGATACGCAGTATTTT. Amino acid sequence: CASSRAGGSTDTQYF. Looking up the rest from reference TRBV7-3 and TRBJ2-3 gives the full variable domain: GAGVSQTPSNKVTEKGKYVELRCDPISGHTALYWYRQSLGQGPEFLIYFQGTGAADDSGLPNDRFFAVRPEGSVSTLKIQRTERGDSAVYLCASSRAGGSTDTQYFGPGTRLTVL.

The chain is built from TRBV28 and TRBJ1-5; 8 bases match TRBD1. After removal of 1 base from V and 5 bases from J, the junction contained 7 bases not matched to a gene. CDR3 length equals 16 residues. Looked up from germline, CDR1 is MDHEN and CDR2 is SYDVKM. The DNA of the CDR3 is TGTGCCAGCAGTTTATATGGCAGGGGGCGCGATCAGCCCCAGCATTTT. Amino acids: CASSLYGRGRDQPQHF. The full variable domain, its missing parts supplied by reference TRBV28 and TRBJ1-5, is DVKVTQSSRYLVKRTGEKVFLECVQDMDHENMFWYRQDPGLGLRLIYFSYDVKMKEKGDIPEGYSVSREKKERFSLILESASTNQTSMYLCASSLYGRGRDQPQHFGDGTRLSIL.

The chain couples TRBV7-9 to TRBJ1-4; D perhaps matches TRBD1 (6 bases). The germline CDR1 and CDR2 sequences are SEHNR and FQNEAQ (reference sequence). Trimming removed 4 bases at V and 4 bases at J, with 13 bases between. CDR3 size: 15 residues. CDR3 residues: CASSSVDRINEKLFF. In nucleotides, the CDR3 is TGTGCCAGCAGCTCCGTCGACAGGATTAATGAAAAACTGTTTTTT.

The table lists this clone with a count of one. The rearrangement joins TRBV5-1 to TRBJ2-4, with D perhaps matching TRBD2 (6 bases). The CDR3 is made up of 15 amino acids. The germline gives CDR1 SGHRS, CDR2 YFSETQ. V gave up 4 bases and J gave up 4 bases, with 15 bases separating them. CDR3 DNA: TGCGCCAGCAGCGACGGCGGGACGCAAAAAAACATTCAGTACTTC. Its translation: CASSDGGTQKNIQYF.

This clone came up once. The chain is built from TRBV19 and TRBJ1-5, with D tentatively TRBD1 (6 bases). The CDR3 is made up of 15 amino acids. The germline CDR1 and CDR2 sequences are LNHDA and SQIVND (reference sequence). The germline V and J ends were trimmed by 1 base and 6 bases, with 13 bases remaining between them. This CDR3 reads CASSIGGGVGQPQHF. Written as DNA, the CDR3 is TGTGCCAGTAGTATAGGTGGGGGCGTGGGTCAGCCCCAGCATTTT.

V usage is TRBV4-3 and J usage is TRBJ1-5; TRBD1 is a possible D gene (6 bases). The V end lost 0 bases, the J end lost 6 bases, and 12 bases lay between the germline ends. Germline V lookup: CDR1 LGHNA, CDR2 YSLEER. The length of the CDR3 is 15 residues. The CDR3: CASSQEQGISQPQHF. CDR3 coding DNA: TGCGCCAGCAGCCAAGAGCAGGGGATCAGTCAGCCCCAGCATTTT.